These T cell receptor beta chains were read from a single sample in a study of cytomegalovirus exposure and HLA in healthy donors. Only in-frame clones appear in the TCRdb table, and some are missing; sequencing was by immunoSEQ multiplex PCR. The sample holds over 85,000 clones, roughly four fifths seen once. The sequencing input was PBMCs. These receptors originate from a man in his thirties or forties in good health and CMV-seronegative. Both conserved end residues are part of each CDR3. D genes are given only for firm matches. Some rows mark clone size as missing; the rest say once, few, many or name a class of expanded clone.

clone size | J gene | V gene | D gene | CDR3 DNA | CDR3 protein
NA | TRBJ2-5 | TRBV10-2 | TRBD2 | TGCGCCAGCAGTGCGGGACTAGCGGGGATCAAGACCCAGTACTTC | CASSAGLAGIKTQYF
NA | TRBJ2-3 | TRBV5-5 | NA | TGTGCCAGCAGCTGGTATCAGGGATTTGATACGCAGTATTTT | CASSWYQGFDTQYF
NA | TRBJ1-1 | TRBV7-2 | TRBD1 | TGTGCCAGCAGCGCTCGGACAGGGCCTAACACTGAAGCTTTCTTT | CASSARTGPNTEAFF
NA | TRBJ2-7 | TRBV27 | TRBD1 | TGTGCCAGCAGTCCACGGACAGGGGGCATCGACGAGCAGTACTTC | CASSPRTGGIDEQYF
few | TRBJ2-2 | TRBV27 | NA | TGTGCCAGCAGTTCCGCCGGGGAGCTGTTTTTT | CASSSAGELFF
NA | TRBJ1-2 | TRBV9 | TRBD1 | TGTGCCAGCAGCGACAGGGGGTACTATGGCTACACCTTC | CASSDRGYYGYTF
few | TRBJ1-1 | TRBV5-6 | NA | TGTGCCAGCAGCTTGGACTTCCAAAGGAACACTGAAGCTTTCTTT | CASSLDFQRNTEAFF
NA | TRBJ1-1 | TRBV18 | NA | TGTGCCAGCTCACCAACACAGGGCACTGAAGCTTTCTTT | CASSPTQGTEAFF
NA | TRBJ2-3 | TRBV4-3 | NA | TGCGCCAGCAGCCGTGAGCGAGGGACAGATACGCAGTATTTT | CASSRERGTDTQYF
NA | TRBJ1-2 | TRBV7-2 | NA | TGTGCCAGCAGCTTAGACAGGTTTCTCTATGGCTACACCTTC | CASSLDRFLYGYTF
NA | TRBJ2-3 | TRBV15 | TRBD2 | TGTGCCACCAGCAGAGTGGGACTAGCGGGGAAAACAGATACGCAGTATTTT | CATSRVGLAGKTDTQYF
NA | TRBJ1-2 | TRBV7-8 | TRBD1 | TGTGCCAGCAGCTTAGGGCCGGGACAGATCTATGGCTACACCTTC | CASSLGPGQIYGYTF
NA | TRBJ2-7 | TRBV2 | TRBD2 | TGTGCCAGCAGTGCTGGGGGAGGGAACGAGCAGTACTTC | CASSAGGGNEQYF
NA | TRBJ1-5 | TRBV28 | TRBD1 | TGTGCCAGCAGTCCGGGAGGGGGCTGGGGCAATCAGCCCCAGCATTTT | CASSPGGGWGNQPQHF
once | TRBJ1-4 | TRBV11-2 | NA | TGTGCCAGCCACGGTCGCCCCAATGAAAAACTGTTTTTT | CASHGRPNEKLFF
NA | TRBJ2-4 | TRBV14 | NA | TGTGCCAGCAGCCAAGAATATAGGGGCAGCCTGGCCAAAAACATTCAGTACTTC | CASSQEYRGSLAKNIQYF
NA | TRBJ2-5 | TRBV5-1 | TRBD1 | TGCGCCAGCAGCTGGGGGACAGGGGGCCAAGAGACCCAGTACTTC | CASSWGTGGQETQYF
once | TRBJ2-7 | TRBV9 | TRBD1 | TGTGCCAGCAGCGTGACAGGGGGGGTCAGGGACGAGCAGTACTTC | CASSVTGGVRDEQYF
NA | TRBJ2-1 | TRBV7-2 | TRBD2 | TGTGCCAGCAGCTTAGGACTAGCGGGAGTAGGTGAGCAGTTCTTC | CASSLGLAGVGEQFF
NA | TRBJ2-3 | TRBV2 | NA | TGTGCCAGCAGTGCAGGGCGCACAGATACGCAGTATTTT | CASSAGRTDTQYF
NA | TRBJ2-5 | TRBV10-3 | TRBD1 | TGTGCCATCAGTGAAACCAGGACAGGACCCCAAGAGACCCAGTACTTC | CAISETRTGPQETQYF
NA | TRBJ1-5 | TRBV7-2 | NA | TGTGCCAGCAGCCCGGGTCAGGGGAATCAGCCCCAGCATTTT | CASSPGQGNQPQHF
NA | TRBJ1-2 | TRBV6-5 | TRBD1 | TGTGCCGGCAGTCCCCACGGGACAGGGAACTATGGCTACACCTTC | CAGSPHGTGNYGYTF
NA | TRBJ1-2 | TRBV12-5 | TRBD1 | TGTGCTAGTGGTTTGGTCTACACTACCGGGACAGGGGGCCAGGGCTACACCTTC | CASGLVYTTGTGGQGYTF
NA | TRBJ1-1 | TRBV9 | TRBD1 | TGTGCCAGCAGCGTAGAGGGACAGACCAACACTGAAGCTTTCTTT | CASSVEGQTNTEAFF
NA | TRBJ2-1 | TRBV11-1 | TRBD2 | TGTGCCAGCAGCTTAGCGGCGGGGGGGTACAATGAGCAGTTCTTC | CASSLAAGGYNEQFF
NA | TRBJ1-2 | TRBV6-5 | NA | TGTGCCAGCCTACCAACTGGTGGGGGCGATGGCTACACCTTC | CASLPTGGGDGYTF
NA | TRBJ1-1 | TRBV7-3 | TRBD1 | TGTGCCAGCAGCACACAAGGGACAGAATTGAACACTGAAGCTTTCTTT | CASSTQGTELNTEAFF
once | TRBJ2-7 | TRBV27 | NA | TGTGCCAGCAGTTCCCCGCTGACGGAGTCCTACGAGCAGTACTTC | CASSSPLTESYEQYF
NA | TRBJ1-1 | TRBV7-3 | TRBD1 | TGTGCCAGCAGCTCTGACAGGGACACTGAAGCTTTCTTT | CASSSDRDTEAFF
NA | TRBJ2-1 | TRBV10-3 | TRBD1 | TGTGCCATCTCTACGGGACAGGACAATGAGCAGTTCTTC | CAISTGQDNEQFF
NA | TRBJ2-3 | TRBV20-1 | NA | TGCAGTGCTGGGCCAGCAGATACGCAGTATTTT | CSAGPADTQYF
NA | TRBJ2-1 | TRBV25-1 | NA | TGTGCCAGCAGTGGAGGGAATGAGCAGTTCTTC | CASSGGNEQFF
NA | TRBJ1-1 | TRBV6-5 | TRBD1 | TGTGCCAGCAGTTCCAAAAACAGGGGGCGGCTTTATGAAGCTTTCTTT | CASSSKNRGRLYEAFF
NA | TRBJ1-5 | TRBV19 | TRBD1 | TGTGCCAGTAGTATAGGTACAACAGGGGGGGCCCAGCATTTT | CASSIGTTGGAQHF
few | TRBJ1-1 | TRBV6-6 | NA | TGTGCCAGCAGTCGCCCCCGCGAGGTATACACTGAAGCTTTCTTT | CASSRPREVYTEAFF
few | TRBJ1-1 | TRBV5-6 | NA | TGTGCCAGCAGCTTGGGTCTGGGGGCGGTGAACACTGAAGCTTTCTTT | CASSLGLGAVNTEAFF
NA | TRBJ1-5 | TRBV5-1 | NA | TGCGCCAGCAGCTGGGGGGGAGGCAATCAGCCCCAGCATTTT | CASSWGGGNQPQHF
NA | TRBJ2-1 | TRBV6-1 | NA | TGTGCCAGCAAGAGGGGGGGGTACAATGAGCAGTTCTTC | CASKRGGYNEQFF
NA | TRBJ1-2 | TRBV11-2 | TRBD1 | TGTGCCAGCAGCCCTCGATTCGGGACAGCCTCTAACTATGGCTACACCTTC | CASSPRFGTASNYGYTF
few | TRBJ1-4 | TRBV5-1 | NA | TGCGCCAGCAGCTTAGAGGGCGCGGCTAATGAAAAACTGTTTTTT | CASSLEGAANEKLFF
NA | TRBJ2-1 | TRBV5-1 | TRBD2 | TGCGCCAGCAGCTTGAGACTAGCGGGAGGAGGCAATGAGCAGTTCTTC | CASSLRLAGGGNEQFF
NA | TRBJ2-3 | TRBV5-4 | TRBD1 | TGTGCCAGCAGATCGGACAGGACGGTAGAAGATACGCAGTATTTT | CASRSDRTVEDTQYF
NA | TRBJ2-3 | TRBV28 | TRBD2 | TGTGCCAGCAGTTTTGGGACTAGCGGGGGAGCCGCAGATACGCAGTATTTT | CASSFGTSGGAADTQYF
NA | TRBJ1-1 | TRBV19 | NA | TGTGCCAGTAGTATAGCAGTCACAGGGCCCCACTACACTGAAGCTTTCTTT | CASSIAVTGPHYTEAFF
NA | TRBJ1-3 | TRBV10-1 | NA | TGCGCCAGCAGTCCCGGGTCCAAGACTGGAAACACCATATATTTT | CASSPGSKTGNTIYF
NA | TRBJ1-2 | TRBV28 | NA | TGTGCCAGCAGTTGGGGGGAGGTGAGGGGCTACACCTTC | CASSWGEVRGYTF
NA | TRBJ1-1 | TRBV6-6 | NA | TGTGCCAGCAGTTTACAGGGTACTGAAGCTTTCTTT | CASSLQGTEAFF